This T cell receptor beta chain was documented in a study of cytomegalovirus exposure and HLA in healthy donors. Trimming shortened V by 0 bases and J by 0 bases, and 9 bases separated the two germline ends. The CDR3 consists of 16 residues. Germline-derived CDR1 and CDR2 are MNHEY and SVGAGI. The protocol was immunoSEQ multiplex PCR, while the TCRdb copy is restricted to in-frame clones and leaves out a portion. This sample has roughly 250,000 clones; 90% occur once, and the top ten carry 0.35% to 0.45%. Separate from the approximately 700-subject first cohort was the roughly 130-subject validation cohort, to which the donors belonged.

The TCR sequence derives from a woman aged 18-30 years in good health and CMV-seronegative. This chain connects TRBV6-5 to TRBJ2-1, with D possibly matching TRBD1 (5 bases). The sample taken for sequencing was PBMCs. CDR3 DNA sequence: TGTGCCAGCAGTTACTCGACAGCTATCTCCTACAATGAGCAGTTCTTC. Residues: CASSYSTAISYNEQFF.